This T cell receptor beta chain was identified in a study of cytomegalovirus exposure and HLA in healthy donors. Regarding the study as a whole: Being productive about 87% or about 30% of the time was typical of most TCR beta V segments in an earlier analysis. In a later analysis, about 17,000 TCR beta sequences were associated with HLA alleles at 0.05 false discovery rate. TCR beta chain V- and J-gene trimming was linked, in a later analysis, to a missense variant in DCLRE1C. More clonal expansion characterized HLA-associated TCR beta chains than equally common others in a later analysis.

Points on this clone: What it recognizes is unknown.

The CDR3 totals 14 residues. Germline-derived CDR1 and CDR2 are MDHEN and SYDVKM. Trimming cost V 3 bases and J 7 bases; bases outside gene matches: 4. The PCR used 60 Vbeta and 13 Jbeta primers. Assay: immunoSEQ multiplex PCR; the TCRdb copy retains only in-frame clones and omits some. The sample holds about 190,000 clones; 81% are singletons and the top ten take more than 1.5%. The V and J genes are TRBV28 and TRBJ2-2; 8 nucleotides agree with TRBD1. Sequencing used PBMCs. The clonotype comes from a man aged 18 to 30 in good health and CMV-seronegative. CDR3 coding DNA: TGTGCCAGCAGTTTGCAGGGGGCGGGCGGGGAGCTGTTTTTT. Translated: CASSLQGAGGELFF.